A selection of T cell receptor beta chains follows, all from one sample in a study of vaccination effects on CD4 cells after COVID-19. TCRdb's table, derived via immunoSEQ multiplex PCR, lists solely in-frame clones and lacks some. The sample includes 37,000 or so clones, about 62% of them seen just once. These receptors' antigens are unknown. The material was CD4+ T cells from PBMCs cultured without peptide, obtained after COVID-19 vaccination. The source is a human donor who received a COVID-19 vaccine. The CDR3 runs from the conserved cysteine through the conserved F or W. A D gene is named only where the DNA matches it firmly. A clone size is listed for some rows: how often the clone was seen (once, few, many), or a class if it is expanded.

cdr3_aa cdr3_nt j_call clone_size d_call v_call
CASSPRDGTQYF TGCGCCAGCAGCCCCAGGGATGGGACCCAGTACTTC TRBJ2-5 . . TRBV4-1
CASSLATPGGYGYTF TGTGCCAGCAGCTTGGCCACACCCGGAGGCTATGGCTACACCTTC TRBJ1-2 . . TRBV5-4
CASMTGTMNTEAFF TGTGCCAGCATGACAGGAACAATGAACACTGAAGCTTTCTTT TRBJ1-1 . . TRBV6-5
CSVVRRQATEAFF TGCAGCGTTGTTCGGAGACAGGCGACTGAAGCTTTCTTT TRBJ1-1 few . TRBV29-1
CASSSVGGEKLFF TGTGCCAGCAGCTCCGTGGGAGGTGAAAAACTGTTTTTT TRBJ1-4 . . TRBV11-2
CASSRGQGATQYF TGTGCCAGCAGCCGCGGACAGGGGGCGACCCAGTACTTC TRBJ2-5 . TRBD1 TRBV14
CASSDGPTYSNQPQHF TGTGCCAGCAGCGACGGGCCTACGTATAGCAATCAGCCCCAGCATTTT TRBJ1-5 . . TRBV5-4
CASSLTERNSPLHF TGTGCCAGCAGTTTAACAGAGAGGAATTCACCCCTCCACTTT TRBJ1-6 . . TRBV27
CASSLRGDEQYF TGTGCCAGCAGTTTGCGGGGCGACGAGCAGTACTTC TRBJ2-7 once . TRBV12-3/TRBV12-4
CASSLLTGQYNEQFF TGTGCCAGCAGCTTGCTGACAGGGCAATACAATGAGCAGTTCTTC TRBJ2-1 once TRBD1 TRBV5-4
CASSLGGQGVGTNEKLFF TGCGCCAGCAGCTTGGGTGGCCAGGGGGTTGGAACTAATGAAAAACTGTTTTTT TRBJ1-4 . TRBD1 TRBV5-1
CASRGTGRSEAFF TGTGCCAGTAGGGGGACAGGGCGGTCTGAAGCTTTCTTT TRBJ1-1 . TRBD1 TRBV19
CASSLGNSGAAYNEQFF TGTGCCAGCAGCTTAGGCAATAGCGGGGCCGCCTACAATGAGCAGTTCTTC TRBJ2-1 . TRBD2 TRBV11-2
CASSYSSATGNTIYF TGTGCCAGCAGTTATAGCTCGGCCACTGGAAACACCATATATTTT TRBJ1-3 . . TRBV6-6
CASSPRSRGSYLGNTIYF TGTGCCAGCAGCCCCAGATCGAGGGGTTCATATCTGGGAAACACCATATATTTT TRBJ1-3 few . TRBV3-1/TRBV3-2
CASSESGGRVGEAFF TGTGCCAGCAGCGAGTCTGGGGGGCGCGTGGGTGAAGCTTTCTTT TRBJ1-1 . . TRBV6-5
CASSMGDNSNQPQHF TGTGCCAGTAGTATGGGGGACAATAGCAATCAGCCCCAGCATTTT TRBJ1-5 few . TRBV19
CASSFRMNSPLHF TGTGCCAGCAGTTTTAGGATGAATTCACCCCTCCACTTT TRBJ1-6 . . TRBV12-3/TRBV12-4
CASSLEYSNQPQHF TGTGCCAGCAGCTTAGAATATAGCAATCAGCCCCAGCATTTT TRBJ1-5 . . TRBV7-2
CAISNSGNTIYF TGTGCCATTTCAAACTCTGGAAACACCATATATTTT TRBJ1-3 . . TRBV14
CASSWALGTDTQYF TGTGCCAGCAGCTGGGCCCTCGGTACAGATACGCAGTATTTT TRBJ2-3 . . TRBV11-2
CASSSSTASYEQYF TGTGCCAGCAGCTCCTCGACGGCCTCCTACGAGCAGTACTTC TRBJ2-7 . . TRBV6-6
CASSLAPTEKLFF TGCGCCAGCAGCCTTGCACCGACTGAAAAACTGTTTTTT TRBJ1-4 . . TRBV4-1
CASSALRIYGYTF TGTGCCAGCAGCGCGTTACGAATATATGGCTACACCTTC TRBJ1-2 . . TRBV5-8
CASSLVRTGELFF TGCGCCAGCAGCTTGGTCCGGACCGGGGAGCTGTTTTTT TRBJ2-2 . . TRBV5-1
CATSDQSQGTGANVLTF TGTGCCACCAGTGATCAATCCCAGGGGACTGGGGCCAACGTCCTGACTTTC TRBJ2-6 . . TRBV24-1
CASSPARSGYTF TGTGCCAGCAGCCCCGCGAGGAGTGGCTACACCTTC TRBJ1-2 . . TRBV11-2
CASSPRGGRTEAFF TGTGCCAGCAGTCCTCGAGGGGGGAGGACTGAAGCTTTCTTT TRBJ1-1 few . TRBV6-5
CASSLSSGDSYEQYF TGTGCCAGCAGCTTGAGTAGCGGAGATTCCTACGAGCAGTACTTC TRBJ2-7 . . TRBV5-8
CASSYERGGLTEQFF TGTGCCAGCAGCTATGAGCGGGGGGGCTTGACTGAGCAGTTCTTC TRBJ2-1 . TRBD2 TRBV7-9
CASSLTSGSSNEQFF TGTGCCAGCAGCTTGACTAGCGGGAGCAGTAATGAGCAGTTCTTC TRBJ2-1 . TRBD2 TRBV5-5
CASSPGGRETQYF TGTGCCAGCAGCCCTGGAGGAAGAGAGACCCAGTACTTC TRBJ2-5 . . TRBV7-2
CAISGLAGGSTDTQYF TGTGCCATCAGTGGATTAGCGGGGGGGAGCACAGATACGCAGTATTTT TRBJ2-3 . TRBD2 TRBV10-3
CASSLRSDRGGGNEQYF TGTGCCAGCAGCCTCCGATCGGACAGGGGGGGTGGGAACGAGCAGTACTTC TRBJ2-7 . TRBD1 TRBV3-1/TRBV3-2
CASSAINQLNTEAFF TGCGCCAGCAGCGCAATCAACCAATTGAACACTGAAGCTTTCTTT TRBJ1-1 . . TRBV5-1
CASSQDTAQGFVEKLFF TGCGCCAGCAGCCAAGATACTGCACAGGGTTTTGTAGAAAAACTGTTTTTT TRBJ1-4 once . TRBV4-1
CASSRQGDQPQHF TGCGCCAGCAGTAGACAGGGAGATCAGCCCCAGCATTTT TRBJ1-5 few TRBD1 TRBV5-1
CASSRLSGEQFF TGTGCCAGCAGCCGGCTGAGCGGTGAGCAGTTCTTC TRBJ2-1 . . TRBV3-1/TRBV3-2
CASRRGSHRREQYF TGTGCCAGCAGGCGGGGATCCCACCGGAGAGAGCAGTACTTC TRBJ2-7 . . TRBV13
CASSPLDSKFYNEQFF TGCGCCAGCAGTCCCCTGGACAGTAAGTTTTACAATGAGCAGTTCTTC TRBJ2-1 . . TRBV23-1
CASSLNKGINGYTF TGTGCCAGCAGCTTGAATAAGGGAATCAATGGCTACACCTTC TRBJ1-2 . . TRBV5-6
CAISESLQQGRGPQHF TGTGCCATCAGTGAGTCGTTACAGCAGGGGAGAGGGCCCCAGCATTTT TRBJ1-5 . . TRBV10-3
CASRYARAYNEQFF TGTGCCAGCAGATATGCTAGAGCCTACAATGAGCAGTTCTTC TRBJ2-1 . . TRBV13
CASRGGGTDTQYF TGTGCCAGCAGGGGAGGCGGCACAGATACGCAGTATTTT TRBJ2-3 . . TRBV6-6